The 24 T cell receptor beta chains below all came from one sample that was sequenced in a study of tumor and adjacent non-tumor tissue in lung cancer. The library came from three nested PCR rounds adapted from ARM-PCR protocols. TCRdb re-analysed the multiplex PCR reads in MiXCR, keeping a single row per CDR3 protein. This table has fewer than 100,000 distinct CDR3 sequences, more than 65% appearing once. RNA was extracted from bulk tissue without any cell sorting. The normal lung tissue was taken more than 3 cm from the tumor edge. The sequenced sample consisted of distant non-tumor lung tissue. The source of these receptors is a woman aged 45-65 years with non-small cell lung cancer.

With respect to this clonotype: The germline gene is not matched at one end of the junction; a read error may be the cause. This chain joins TRBV6-2 or TRBV6-3 and TRBJ1-5; D ambiguous. CDR1 MNHEY and CDR2 SVGEGT come from the germline V gene. There are 14 residues in the CDR3. Written as DNA, the CDR3 is TGTCCCAGCGGTTTTTCAAGTACCCCACAGCCCCAGCATTTT. Translation gives CPSGFSSTPQPQHF.

This chain joins TRBV5-4 and TRBJ2-3, with D possibly being TRBD2 (5 bases). The ends were cut back, 5 bases at V and 8 bases at J, with 15 bases in the middle. The V gene's germline CDR1 is SGHNT and CDR2 YYREEE (reference sequence). This CDR3 spans 13 amino acids. CDR3 bases: TGTGCCAGCAGTTTGAAGCGAGGAGGTACGCAGTATTTT. As protein: CASSLKRGGTQYF.

Notes on this clonotype: A much larger clone lies one base from this, so it may be a read error. The chain employs TRBV20-1 and TRBJ1-1; D might be TRBD1 (5 bases). CDR3 length: 14 residues. Looked up from germline, CDR1 is DFQATT and CDR2 is SNEGSKA (reference sequence). The CDR3 DNA reads TGCAGTACTAGGGTCGGTAGGGGTAACACTGAAGCTTTCTTT. The encoded protein is CSTRVGRGNTEAFF.

The sample holds one count of this clonotype. A much larger clone lies a single base off, so this may be a read error. The chain links TRBV7-9 to TRBJ2-7; TRBD2 aligns across 9 bases. From germline, CDR1 is SEHNR and CDR2 FQNEAQ (reference sequence). The CDR3 is made up of 15 amino acids. The CDR3 nucleotides read TGTGCCAGCAGCTTAGCTGGCGGGAGGGCCTACAAGCAGTACTTC. The encoded protein is CASSLAGGRAYKQYF.

This clonotype appeared once. The junction does not match germline at one end; this may be a read error. The chain employs TRBV12-3 or TRBV12-4 and TRBJ1-5, with no clear D. The CDR3 extends over 13 amino acids. CDR3 sequence reads: CASCFMRDQAQHF. CDR3 bases: TGTGCCAGCTGTTTCATGAGGGATCAGGCCCAGCATTTT.

As for this clonotype: One end of the junction varies from germline; a read error may be responsible. This chain uses TRBV12-3 or TRBV12-4 with TRBJ2-5; no clear D. There are 16 residues in the CDR3. CDR3 loop: CASSLWHGCRQETRYF. The CDR3 bases are TGTGCCAGCAGTTTATGGCACGGGTGCAGACAAGAGACCCGGTACTTC.

This clonotype was detected only a few times. Its ends do not fully match the called genes, so a read error is possible. This chain links TRBV10-1 with TRBJ2-1, with 8 bases matching TRBD2. Germline CDR1 WNHNN, CDR2 SYGVQD (reference sequence). The CDR3 loop spans 17 amino acids. CDR3 nucleotides: TGCGCCAGCAGTGAGAAGCCCGGGAGGGGGTCCTGCAATGGGCAGTTCTTC. Protein sequence: CASSEKPGRGSCNGQFF.

Worth noting for this clonotype: Likely a read error: the CDR3 ends without its conserved phenylalanine or tryptophan. The chain carries TRBV6-1 and TRBJ2-7, with a possible D match to TRBD1 (5 bases). The length of the CDR3 is 14 residues. Germline-derived CDR1 and CDR2 are MNHNS and SASEGT. V was pared by 6 bases and J by 7 bases, with 19 bases between. In DNA, the CDR3 is TGTGCCAGCAGCACGGACATATTCTTCTATGAGCAGTACCTC. Protein: CASSTDIFFYEQYL.

This clonotype was detected only a few times. In DNA form, the CDR3 reads TGTGCCAGCAGCGTGGGGCTAGCGGGAGGACCTGCCTACAATGAGCAGTTCTTC. As protein: CASSVGLAGGPAYNEQFF. V and J are TRBV9 and TRBJ2-1; 11 bases fit TRBD2. Germline V gene lookup returns CDR1 SGDLS and CDR2 YYNGEE. The CDR3 consists of 18 residues. After removal of 2 bases from V and 2 bases from J, the junction contained 9 bases not matched to a gene.

Concerning this clonotype: This CDR3 fails to terminate in the conserved phenylalanine or tryptophan, so it likely reflects a read error. The J gene is TRBJ2-6, the V gene TRBV5-1; D is possibly TRBD1 (5 bases). V was cut by 5 bases and J by 0 bases, with 12 bases left in between. CDR1 and CDR2 from the germline V gene are SGHRS and YFSETQ. The length of the CDR3 is 16 residues. As DNA, the CDR3 is TGCGCCAGCAGTACAGGCGACATCTCTGGGGCCAACGTCCTGACTCTC. This translates into CASSTGDISGANVLTL.

Turning to this clonotype: One end of the junction does not line up with germline, which may come from a read error. V is TRBV12-3 or TRBV12-4 and J is TRBJ2-1; D tentatively fits TRBD1 or TRBD2 (5 bases each). The CDR3 loop spans 15 amino acids. The CDR3 DNA follows: TGTGCTAGCAGCTCCCCGGGACGGGGATCTACTGAGCAGTTCTTC. This translates into CASSSPGRGSTEQFF.

The J gene is TRBJ2-7, the V gene TRBV29-1; tentatively, D is TRBD1 (6 bases). In germline, CDR1 is SQVTM, CDR2 ANQGSEA. CDR3 length: 12 amino acids. Trimming took off 4 bases at V and 6 bases at J, with 13 bases between the two ends. The CDR3 DNA reads TGCAGCGTTGGGCAAGGGGGTGGCGAGCAGTACTTC. Its translation is CSVGQGGGEQYF.

As to this clonotype: The junction shows a germline mismatch at one end, possibly a read error. This chain uses TRBV24-1 with TRBJ2-2; 8 bases align to TRBD1. Germline V gene sequence: CDR1 KGHDR, CDR2 SFDVKD. This CDR3 comprises 15 residues. CDR3 bases: TGTGCCACCAGTGAGGGACAGGACTACACCGGGGAGCTGCCTTTT. Translated: CATSEGQDYTGELPF.

About this clonotype: Germline is not matched at one junction end, which may reflect a read error. This chain uses TRBV19 with TRBJ2-1, with D tentatively TRBD2 (6 bases). This CDR3 region has 15 residues. Germline V gene lookup returns CDR1 LNHDA and CDR2 SQIVND (reference sequence). The DNA for the CDR3 is TGTGCCAGTAGTATAGAGGGCGGGGTGAAGCGTGGGCAGTTATTC. Translation: CASSIEGGVKRGQLF.

This clonotype was found a few times. The chain is built from TRBV6-6 and TRBJ2-7; perhaps TRBD2 as D (5 bases). From germline, CDR1 is MNHNY and CDR2 SVGAGI (reference sequence). Trimming stripped 5 bases from V and 4 bases from J, with 21 bases between. The CDR3 consists of 16 residues. CDR3 region: CASSLFSGRGAYEQYF. CDR3 sequence (DNA): TGTGCCAGCAGTCTCTTCAGCGGACGGGGTGCATACGAGCAGTACTTC.

This chain uses TRBV6-1 with TRBJ2-1; 7 bases align to TRBD2. The CDR3 is 14 amino acids. Germline-derived CDR1 and CDR2 are MNHNS and SASEGT. V lost 7 bases, J lost 7 bases, and 10 bases stayed unmatched. This chain's CDR3 is CASNSGGSRNEQFF. CDR3 DNA: TGTGCCAGCAATTCCGGCGGGAGCCGAAATGAGCAGTTCTTC.

Many counts were recorded for this clonotype. CDR3 bases: TGTGCCAGCGGGGGTGGACAGGGTGCTTCCTCCAGCAGGGAGCTGTTTTTT. It yields the protein CASGGGQGASSSRELFF. The chain joins TRBV28 to TRBJ2-2; 8 nucleotides align to TRBD1. Germline lookup yields CDR1 MDHEN and CDR2 SYDVKM. Trimming at V came to 8 bases and at J to 9 bases, leaving 20 bases not matched to a gene. CDR3 size: 17 residues. The variable domain in full, with the rest retrieved from reference TRBV28 and TRBJ2-2, is DVKVTQSSRYLVKRTGEKVFLECVQDMDHENMFWYRQDPGLGLRLIYFSYDVKMKEKGDIPEGYSVSREKKERFSLILESASTNQTSMYLCASGGGQGASSSRELFFGEGSRLTVL.

The sample holds a few counts of this clonotype. A much larger clone sits a single nucleotide away, making a read error possible. This sequence joins TRBV9 and TRBJ2-5, with a possible D match to TRBD2 (6 bases). The CDR3 has 15 residues. CDR1 and CDR2 (germline): SGDLS, YYNGEE. Trimming removed 4 bases at V and 4 bases at J, with 17 bases between. The CDR3: CASSLLGQEGETQYF. CDR3 sequence (DNA): TGTGCCAGCAGCCTTCTGGGGCAGGAGGGAGAGACCCAGTACTTC.

Regarding this clonotype: This sequence may be a read error, since a much larger clone differs from it by one base. The rearrangement links TRBV28 to TRBJ1-5; 7 bases line up with TRBD1. CDR1 and CDR2 (germline): MDHEN, SYDVKM. V was pared by 2 bases and J by 2 bases, with 3 bases of the junction left unmatched. The CDR3 is 15 residues long. DNA of the CDR3: TGTGCCAGCAGTTTAAGGGGGCGTGGCAATCAGCCCCAGCATTTT. Protein product: CASSLRGRGNQPQHF.

Comments on this clonotype: The junction differs from germline at one of its ends, possibly a read error. The chain couples TRBV4-1 to TRBJ2-6; TRBD1 or TRBD2 may be the D gene (5 bases each). CDR3 length equals 14 residues. Germline V CDR1 and CDR2: MGHRA, YSYEKL. CDR3 DNA sequence: TGCGCCAGCAGCCACGACTATGGGGCCCACGTCCTGACTTTC. This codes for CASSHDYGAHVLTF.

Concerning this clonotype: One end of the junction is discordant with germline, which a read error may explain. The V call is TRBV13, the J call TRBJ2-5, with D possibly TRBD2 on 6 matching bases. The CDR3 has 16 amino acids. Germline assignment: CDR1 PRHDT and CDR2 FYEKMQ (reference sequence). The CDR3 DNA follows: TGTGTCAGCAGGCTAGGACTAACGGGGCCACAAGAGACCCAGTACTTC. Translating it yields CVSRLGLTGPQETQYF.

The V gene is TRBV6-5, the J gene TRBJ1-2, with D possibly TRBD1 on 5 matching bases. The V gene's germline CDR1 is MNHEY and CDR2 SVGAGI. V was pared by 7 bases and J by 2 bases, with 17 bases between. The CDR3 runs to 15 residues. This CDR3 reads CASNPDRMFNYGYTF. The CDR3 DNA is TGTGCCAGCAATCCCGACAGAATGTTCAACTATGGCTACACCTTC.

On this clonotype: The final CDR3 position lacks the conserved phenylalanine or tryptophan, pointing to a likely read error. The gene calls are TRBV11-2 and TRBJ1-2, with 9 bases lining up with TRBD1. The CDR3 is 16 residues long. Germline CDR1 and CDR2: SGHAT and FQNNGV. The CDR3 bases are TGTCCCAGCAGCTTAGAAACAGGGGGCCGAGGATATGGTTACACCGTC. Translating gives CPSSLETGGRGYGYTV.

Concerning this clonotype: At one end, the junction sequence differs from germline, possibly due to a read error. The V and J genes are TRBV12-3 or TRBV12-4 and TRBJ1-5; D remains ambiguous. The CDR3 runs 13 residues. The CDR3 here is CVSSPTSNQPQHF. In nucleotides, the CDR3 is TGTGTCAGCAGTCCGACCAGCAATCAGCCCCAGCATTTT.